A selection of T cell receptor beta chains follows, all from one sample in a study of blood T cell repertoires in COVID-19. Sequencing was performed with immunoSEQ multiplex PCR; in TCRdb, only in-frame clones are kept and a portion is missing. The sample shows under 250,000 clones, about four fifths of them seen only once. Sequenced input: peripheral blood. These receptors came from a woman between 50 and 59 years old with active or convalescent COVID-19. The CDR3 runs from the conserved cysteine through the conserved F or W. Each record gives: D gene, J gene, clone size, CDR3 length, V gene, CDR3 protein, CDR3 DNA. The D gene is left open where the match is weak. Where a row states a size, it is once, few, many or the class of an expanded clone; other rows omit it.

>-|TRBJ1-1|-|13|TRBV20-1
CSASFDGYTEAFF
TGCAGTGCTAGTTTCGATGGCTACACTGAAGCTTTCTTT
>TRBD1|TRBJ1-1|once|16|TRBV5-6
CASSLRQGAWSTEAFF
TGTGCCAGCAGCTTGAGACAGGGGGCCTGGTCGACTGAAGCTTTCTTT
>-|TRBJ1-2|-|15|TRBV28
CASSLRTDFSYGYTF
TGTGCCAGCAGTTTAAGGACAGACTTTTCCTATGGCTACACCTTC
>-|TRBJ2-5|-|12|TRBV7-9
CASSLGVGTQYF
TGTGCCAGCAGCTTGGGCGTCGGGACCCAGTACTTC
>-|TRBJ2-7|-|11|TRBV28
CASSPYHEQYF
TGTGCCAGCAGTCCCTACCACGAGCAGTACTTC
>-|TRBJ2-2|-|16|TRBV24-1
CATSEPSRGNTGELFF
TGTGCCACCAGTGAACCCAGTAGGGGGAACACCGGGGAGCTGTTTTTT
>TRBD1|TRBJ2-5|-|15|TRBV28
CASSSTRGFQETQYF
TGTGCCAGCAGTTCCACCAGGGGGTTCCAAGAGACCCAGTACTTC
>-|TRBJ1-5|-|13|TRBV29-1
CSVEGGGGQPQHF
TGCAGCGTTGAAGGGGGGGGTGGCCAGCCCCAGCATTTT
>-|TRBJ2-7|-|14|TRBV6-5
CASTGTPDPYEQYF
TGTGCCAGCACCGGGACACCGGATCCCTACGAGCAGTACTTC
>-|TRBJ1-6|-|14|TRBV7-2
CASSPDRTNSPLHF
TGTGCCAGCAGCCCCGACAGAACCAATTCACCCCTCCACTTT
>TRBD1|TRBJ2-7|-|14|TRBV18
CASSRDRGPYEQYF
TGTGCCAGCTCAAGGGACAGGGGACCCTACGAGCAGTACTTC
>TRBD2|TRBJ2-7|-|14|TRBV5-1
CASSLSSGRADQYF
TGCGCCAGCAGCTTGTCCAGCGGGAGGGCCGATCAGTACTTC
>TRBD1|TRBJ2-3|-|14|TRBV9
CASSALPGGDTQYF
TGTGCCAGCAGCGCCCTCCCAGGGGGAGATACGCAGTATTTT
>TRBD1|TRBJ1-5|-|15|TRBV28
CASSFRQGSIKPQHF
TGTGCCAGCAGTTTCCGACAGGGCTCAATCAAGCCCCAGCATTTT
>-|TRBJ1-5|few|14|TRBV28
CASSLGSGNQPQHF
TGTGCCAGCAGTTTAGGCAGCGGGAATCAGCCCCAGCATTTT
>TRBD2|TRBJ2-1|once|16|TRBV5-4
CASSSLGLAGYNEQFF
TGTGCCAGCAGCTCCTTGGGACTAGCGGGGTACAATGAGCAGTTCTTC
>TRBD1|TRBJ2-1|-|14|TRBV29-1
CSVPRQGAYNEQFF
TGCAGCGTTCCTCGACAGGGGGCGTACAATGAGCAGTTCTTC
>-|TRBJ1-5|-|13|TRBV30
CAWSLAGDQPQHF
TGTGCCTGGAGTTTGGCAGGGGATCAGCCCCAGCATTTT
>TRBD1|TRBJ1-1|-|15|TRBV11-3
CASSHGGQGNTEAFF
TGTGCCAGCAGCCATGGTGGACAGGGGAACACTGAAGCTTTCTTT
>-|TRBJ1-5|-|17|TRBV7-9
CASSPTRGGDSNQPQHF
TGTGCCAGCAGCCCGACGAGAGGAGGCGATAGCAATCAGCCCCAGCATTTT
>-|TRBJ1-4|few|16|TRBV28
CASSLYGTPTNEKLFF
TGTGCCAGCAGTTTATATGGGACACCAACTAATGAAAAACTGTTTTTT
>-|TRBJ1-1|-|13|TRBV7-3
CASSQGMNTEAFF
TGTGCCAGCAGCCAGGGGATGAACACTGAAGCTTTCTTT
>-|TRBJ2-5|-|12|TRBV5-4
CASSSSQETQYF
TGTGCCAGCAGCTCCAGCCAAGAGACCCAGTACTTC
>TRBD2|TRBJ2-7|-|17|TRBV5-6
CASSLGLAGPLSYEQYF
TGTGCCAGCAGCTTGGGACTAGCGGGTCCTCTTTCCTACGAGCAGTACTTC
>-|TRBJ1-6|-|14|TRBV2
CASSLTGINSPLHF
TGTGCCAGCAGCCTCACAGGGATTAATTCACCCCTCCACTTT
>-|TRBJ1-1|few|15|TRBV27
CATQGWSGHPTEAFF
TGTGCCACCCAAGGGTGGTCTGGACACCCGACTGAAGCTTTCTTT
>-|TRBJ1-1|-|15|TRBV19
CASSIIGALNTEAFF
TGTGCCAGTAGTATAATAGGAGCCTTGAACACTGAAGCTTTCTTT
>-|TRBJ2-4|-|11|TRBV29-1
CSVDFGNIQYF
TGCAGCGTTGATTTCGGGAACATTCAGTACTTC
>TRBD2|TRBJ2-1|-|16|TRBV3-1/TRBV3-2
CASSQRGLAGYNEQFF
TGTGCCAGCAGCCAGAGGGGACTAGCGGGTTACAATGAGCAGTTCTTC
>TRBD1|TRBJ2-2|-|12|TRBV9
CASSETQGPPFF
TGTGCCAGCAGCGAGACACAGGGGCCGCCGTTTTTT
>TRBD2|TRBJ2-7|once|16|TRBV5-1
CASSFRDLAGGLEQYF
TGCGCCAGCAGCTTTAGGGATCTAGCGGGAGGGCTCGAGCAGTACTTC
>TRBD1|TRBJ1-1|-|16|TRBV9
CASSVDPDRGYTEAFF
TGTGCCAGCAGCGTAGATCCAGACAGGGGATACACTGAAGCTTTCTTT
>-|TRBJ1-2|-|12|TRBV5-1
CASSSSGDGYTF
TGCGCCAGCAGCTCCTCAGGGGATGGCTACACCTTC
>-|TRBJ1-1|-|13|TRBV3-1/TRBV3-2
CASSQVGGLAAFF
TGTGCCAGCAGCCAAGTGGGGGGTTTGGCGGCTTTCTTT
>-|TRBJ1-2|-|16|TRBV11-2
CASTIGGRHINYGYTF
TGTGCCAGCACCATCGGGGGTCGGCACATTAACTATGGCTACACCTTC
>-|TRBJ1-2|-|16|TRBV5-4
CASSPAGRGGNYGYTF
TGTGCCAGCAGCCCGGCCGGCAGGGGCGGAAACTATGGCTACACCTTC